This TCR beta chain stems from a study of T cell repertoires in aging, cancer and after chemotherapy. The wider study: The whole study produced a dataset of millions of TCR reads.

A mixed TRB-A/B primer pool amplified rearranged TRB by multiplex touch-down PCR. TCRdb passed the multiplex PCR reads through MiXCR, listing each CDR3 protein once. The table shows approximately 400 distinct CDR3 sequences, with approximately 29% occurring only once. Amplification of TCR beta used genomic DNA extracted from peripheral blood. This clonotype turned up a few times. Its target is unknown. Study observations and caveats: In healthy donors, age-related TCR diversity loss mainly reflected lost richness. Age-matched healthy donors had significantly more diverse, less clonal blood TCR repertoires than untreated cancer patients.

The TCR comes from a human donor with a solid tumor. The sequenced material came from blood.

CDR3 loop: CAGGNSGGEKLFF. CDR3 bases: TGTGCCGGAGGAAACAGCGGCGGCGAAAAACTGTTTTTT. The genes are TRBV6-1 and TRBJ1-4; no definite D call. Trimming left V 11 bases short and J 8 bases short, with 18 bases between. Germline V CDR1 and CDR2: MNHNS, SASEGT. The CDR3 runs 13 residues.